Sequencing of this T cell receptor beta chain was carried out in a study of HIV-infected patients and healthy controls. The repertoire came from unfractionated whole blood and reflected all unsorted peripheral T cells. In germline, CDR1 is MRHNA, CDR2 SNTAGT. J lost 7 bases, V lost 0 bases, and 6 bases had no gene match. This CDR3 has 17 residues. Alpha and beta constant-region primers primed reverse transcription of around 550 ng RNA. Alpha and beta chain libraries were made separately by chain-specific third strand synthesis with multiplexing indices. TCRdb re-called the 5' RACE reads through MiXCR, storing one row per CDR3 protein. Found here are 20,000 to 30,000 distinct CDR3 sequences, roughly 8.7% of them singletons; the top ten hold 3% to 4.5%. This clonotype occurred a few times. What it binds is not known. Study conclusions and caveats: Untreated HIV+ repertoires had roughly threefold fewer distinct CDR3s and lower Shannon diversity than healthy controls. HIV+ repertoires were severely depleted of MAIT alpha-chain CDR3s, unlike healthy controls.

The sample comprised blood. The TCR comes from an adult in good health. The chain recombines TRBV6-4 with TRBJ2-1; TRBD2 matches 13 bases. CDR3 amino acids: CASSDSTSGGPGNEQFF. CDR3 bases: TGTGCCAGCAGTGACTCGACTAGCGGGGGGCCCGGGAATGAGCAGTTCTTC.